The next 25 T cell receptor beta chains were all read from a single sample in a study of cytomegalovirus exposure and HLA in healthy donors. PCR employed 60 Vbeta and 13 Jbeta primers. The repertoire was sequenced with immunoSEQ multiplex PCR; TCRdb's copy has only in-frame clones and lacks some. This table has about 120,000 clones, 70% to 80% appearing once. Sequenced: PBMCs. These receptors came from a woman between 40 and 55 years old in good health and CMV-seropositive.

The chain employs TRBV21-1 and TRBJ2-7; the table assigns TRBD1, which was not confirmed against the DNA. TRBV21-1 is designated a pseudogene. This CDR3 is built from 18 residues. CDR3 coding DNA: TGTGCCAGCAGCTCCTCCCTCCCCGGTGGGACAGCGTTCCACGAGCAGTACTTC. Translated: CASSSSLPGGTAFHEQYF.

This chain connects TRBV29-1 to TRBJ2-1; 8 nucleotides agree with TRBD2. V dropped 5 bases and J dropped 7; count of bases not matched to a gene: 7. This CDR3 has 13 residues. Germline V gives CDR1 SQVTM, CDR2 ANQGSEA. DNA of the CDR3: TGCAGCGTTCCGGGACTAGGTGGAAATGAGCAGTTCTTC. Its translation is CSVPGLGGNEQFF.

The chain has TRBV5-4 and TRBJ2-2; 7 bases align to TRBD2. V was pared by 5 bases and J by 4 bases, with 8 bases of the junction left unmatched. Germline V gives CDR1 SGHNT, CDR2 YYREEE (reference sequence). The CDR3 length is 15 residues. CDR3 nucleotides: TGTGCCAGCAGACCGGGGGAGGGGAGCACCGGGGAGCTGTTTTTT. As protein: CASRPGEGSTGELFF.

The rearrangement links TRBV7-8 to TRBJ1-2, with 8 nucleotides matching TRBD1. V lost 5 bases and J lost 4; bases outside the gene matches: 12. This CDR3 is built from 16 residues. Germline V lookup: CDR1 SGHVS, CDR2 FQNEAQ. The CDR3 nucleotides are TGTGCCAGCAGCCTCCTAGGACAGGGTCGTGGCTATGGCTACACCTTC. This codes for CASSLLGQGRGYGYTF.

This clone was observed a few times. The J gene is TRBJ2-7, the V gene TRBV5-1; 8 bases map to TRBD2. Unmatched junction bases numbered 11, after V lost 4 bases and J lost 5 bases. CDR3 size: 15 residues. Germline CDR1 reads SGHRS; CDR2 reads YFSETQ. The CDR3 nucleotides are TGCGCCAGCAGCCCCCAGACTAGCGCGTGGGACGAGCAGTACTTC. It is translated as CASSPQTSAWDEQYF.

The gene calls are TRBV27 and TRBJ2-7; a weak D match, TRBD2 (6 bases). V was pared by 5 bases and J by 4 bases, with 18 bases between. The CDR3 contains 15 residues. CDR1 MNHEY and CDR2 SMNVEV come from the germline V gene (reference sequence). The CDR3 here is CASSPLGGVSYEQYF. The CDR3, as DNA: TGTGCCAGCAGTCCCCTGGGGGGAGTGAGTTACGAGCAGTACTTC.

The genes are TRBV7-8 and TRBJ1-5; no clear D gene. Germline CDR1 reads SGHVS; CDR2 reads FQNEAQ. The CDR3 runs to 13 residues. Trimming took 5 bases from V and 5 from J, leaving 10 bases between them. The CDR3 spells CASSAHTDQPQHF. The DNA for the CDR3 is TGTGCCAGCAGCGCCCACACCGATCAGCCCCAGCATTTT.

This chain connects TRBV30 to TRBJ2-2, with 7 bases that match TRBD1. The CDR3 consists of 13 residues. Germline lookup yields CDR1 GTSNPN and CDR2 SVGIG (reference sequence). V lost 4 bases to trimming and J lost 6 bases; unmatched junction nucleotides: 5. CDR3 sequence: CAWNNRGSGELFF. Written as DNA, the CDR3 is TGTGCCTGGAACAACAGGGGTTCCGGGGAGCTGTTTTTT.

In its sample, this clone was seen a few times. This chain joins TRBV7-9 and TRBJ2-7; D call uncertain. V was cut by 5 bases and J by 6 bases, with 14 bases left in between. The CDR3 covers 13 residues. From germline, CDR1 is SEHNR and CDR2 FQNEAQ (reference sequence). The CDR3 DNA is TGTGCCAGCAGCCCCCCGGCTAGTCTCGAGCAGTACTTC. It is translated as CASSPPASLEQYF.

The chain recombines TRBV7-3 with TRBJ1-1, with TRBD1 as a possible D gene (5 bases). This CDR3 is built from 13 residues. CDR1 is SGHTA, CDR2 FQGTGA, per germline. Deletions cut 5 bases from V and 7 bases from J, with 14 bases between. The CDR3 DNA reads TGTGCCAGCAGCCCCGGGGGAGCAGTTGAAGCTTTCTTT. This codes for CASSPGGAVEAFF. The whole variable domain, filled in from reference TRBV7-3 and TRBJ1-1, reads GAGVSQTPSNKVTEKGKYVELRCDPISGHTALYWYRQSLGQGPEFLIYFQGTGAADDSGLPNDRFFAVRPEGSVSTLKIQRTERGDSAVYLCASSPGGAVEAFFGQGTRLTVV.

This rearrangement joins TRBV5-6 to TRBJ2-4, with TRBD1 matching 7 bases. The V gene's germline CDR1 is SGHDT and CDR2 YYEEEE. Trimming at V came to 6 bases and at J to 3 bases, leaving 9 bases not matched to a gene. This CDR3 is 15 amino acids long. CDR3 residues: CASNERQGHKNIQYF. The CDR3 DNA follows: TGTGCCAGCAACGAAAGACAGGGCCACAAAAACATTCAGTACTTC. Combining the CDR3 with reference TRBV5-6 and TRBJ2-4 gives the whole variable domain DAGVTQSPTHLIKTRGQQVTLRCSPKSGHDTVSWYQQALGQGPQFIFQYYEEEERQRGNFPDRFSGHQFPNYSSELNVNALLLGDSALYLCASNERQGHKNIQYFGAGTRLSVL.

The V and J genes are TRBV29-1 and TRBJ2-3; tentatively, D is TRBD2 (6 bases). In germline, CDR1 is SQVTM, CDR2 ANQGSEA. Deletions cut 7 bases from V and 6 bases from J, with 17 bases between. The CDR3 loop spans 13 amino acids. CDR3: CSARRGRTDTQYF. CDR3 DNA sequence: TGCAGCGCCCGAAGAGGGAGGACGGATACGCAGTATTTT.

The chain carries TRBV19 and TRBJ1-2; no clear D gene. Germline V gene lookup returns CDR1 LNHDA and CDR2 SQIVND (reference sequence). The CDR3 has 15 amino acids. Deletions cut 3 bases from V and 0 bases from J, with 11 bases between. The chain's CDR3 is CASSIGYATNYGYTF. The CDR3 nucleotides read TGTGCCAGTAGTATCGGGTACGCTACTAACTATGGCTACACCTTC.

This clone came up a few times. CDR3 residues: CASSFSGISYEQYF. CDR3 bases: TGTGCCAGCAGCTTTAGCGGGATCTCCTACGAGCAGTACTTC. The chain uses TRBV5-4 and TRBJ2-7, with 8 bases fitting TRBD2. CDR3 length: 14 amino acids. Per germline, CDR1 SGHNT and CDR2 YYREEE (reference sequence). V lost 2 bases to trimming and J lost 0 bases; unmatched junction nucleotides: 1.

The chain employs TRBV18 and TRBJ1-1; D may be TRBD1 (5 bases). The germline V gene encodes CDR1 KGHSH and CDR2 LQKENI. Trimming took 3 bases from V and 1 from J, leaving 12 bases between them. CDR3 length: 15 amino acids. For the CDR3, the DNA is TGTGCCAGCTCACCCCAGGGATCGGGGAACACTGAAGCTTTCTTT. Amino acids: CASSPQGSGNTEAFF.

The chain joins TRBV2 to TRBJ1-2; 8 bases line up with TRBD1. Per germline, CDR1 SNHLY and CDR2 FYNNEI. V lost 8 bases and J lost 4; bases outside the gene matches: 6. This CDR3 comprises 13 residues. The CDR3 coding sequence is TGTGCCAGCGGAAACAGGGGGGGCTATGGCTACACCTTC. This encodes CASGNRGGYGYTF. The whole variable domain, remainder taken from reference TRBV2 and TRBJ1-2, is EPEVTQTPSHQVTQMGQEVILRCVPISNHLYFYWYRQILGQKVEFLVSFYNNEISEKSEIFDDQFSVERPDGSNFTLKIRSTKLEDSAMYFCASGNRGGYGYTFGSGTRLTVV.

In DNA, the CDR3 is TGTGCCAGTACCCTGACCGGGACAGGGAGGGCCACGAACACCGGGGAGCTGTTTTTT. Translating gives CASTLTGTGRATNTGELFF. The genes are TRBV19 and TRBJ2-2, with TRBD1 matching over 9 bases. From germline, CDR1 is LNHDA and CDR2 SQIVND (reference sequence). V lost 7 bases and J lost 0; bases outside the gene matches: 15. This CDR3 has 19 residues.

This clone was seen once. The same CDR3 is also encoded by other DNA sequences in this sample. V usage is TRBV7-2 and J usage is TRBJ1-2; 8 nucleotides match TRBD1. The CDR3 spans 14 residues. V shed 5 bases, J shed 2 bases, and the junction held 4 bases outside the gene matches. Looked up from germline, CDR1 is SGHTA and CDR2 is FQGNSA. CDR3 in amino acids: CASSPRTGNYGYTF. DNA of the CDR3: TGTGCCAGCAGCCCACGGACAGGGAACTATGGCTACACCTTC.

Remarks on this clone: This same CDR3 is encoded by further DNA sequences in the sample. V is TRBV7-9 and J is TRBJ1-6, with 7 bases matching TRBD1. This CDR3 is built from 15 residues. CDR1 SEHNR and CDR2 FQNEAQ come from the germline V gene (reference sequence). V shed 5 bases, J shed 6 bases, and the junction held 7 bases outside the gene matches. CDR3 in amino acids: CASSPRQGGNSPLHF. In DNA form, the CDR3 reads TGTGCCAGCAGCCCGCGACAGGGCGGTAATTCACCCCTCCACTTT.

The V gene is TRBV6-1, the J gene TRBJ2-5; 8 nucleotides align to TRBD2. This CDR3 region has 16 residues. CDR1 is MNHNS, CDR2 SASEGT, per germline. Unmatched junction bases numbered 9, after V lost 1 base and J lost 5 bases. This CDR3 is CASSEVRGGPGETQYF. CDR3 coding DNA: TGTGCCAGCAGTGAAGTTCGCGGGGGGCCGGGGGAGACCCAGTACTTC.

The chain carries TRBV4-1 and TRBJ1-3, with a possible D match to TRBD1 (6 bases). Germline assignment: CDR1 MGHRA and CDR2 YSYEKL. The germline V and J ends were trimmed by 2 bases and 1 base, with 12 bases remaining between them. The CDR3 runs 16 residues. Written as DNA, the CDR3 is TGCGCCAGCAGCCAATTGCAGGGGCTTTCTGGAAACACCATATATTTT. This gives the protein CASSQLQGLSGNTIYF.

The chain combines TRBV9 with TRBJ2-3; D not resolved. Trimming stripped 0 bases from V and 3 bases from J, with 5 bases between. Germline V lookup: CDR1 SGDLS, CDR2 YYNGEE. The CDR3 contains 13 residues. The CDR3 sequence: CASSVDWTDTQYF. The DNA of the CDR3 is TGTGCCAGCAGCGTAGACTGGACAGATACGCAGTATTTT.

This chain connects TRBV19 to TRBJ2-6; a possible D gene is TRBD1 (5 bases). Germline CDR1 and CDR2: LNHDA and SQIVND (reference sequence). V lost 5 bases and J 1 base, leaving 12 bases between the germline ends. The CDR3 totals 16 residues. CDR3 amino acids: CASSLQEGSGANVLTF. The CDR3 nucleotides are TGTGCCAGTAGTCTACAGGAAGGATCTGGGGCCAACGTCCTGACTTTC.

The gene calls are TRBV6-1 and TRBJ1-4; possible D gene TRBD1, 6 bases. CDR1 and CDR2 (germline): MNHNS, SASEGT. The CDR3 covers 17 residues. V dropped 1 base and J dropped 0 bases, with 12 bases sitting between them. The CDR3 loop is CASSEDRDTSTNEKLFF. The CDR3 DNA sequence: TGTGCCAGCAGTGAAGACCGGGACACATCAACTAATGAAAAACTGTTTTTT.

The CDR3 reads CASSPRDRGLGGYTF. The CDR3 DNA reads TGTGCCAGCAGCCCCCGGGACAGGGGGCTGGGTGGCTACACCTTC. J is TRBJ1-2 and V is TRBV5-8; 12 nucleotides align to TRBD1. The CDR3 is 15 amino acids. CDR1 and CDR2 from the germline V gene are SGHTS and YDEGEE. Trimming took 4 bases from V and 7 from J; bases not matched to a gene: 8.